The rows below give T cell receptor beta chains drawn from one sample of a study of cytomegalovirus exposure and HLA in healthy donors. Clones were read by immunoSEQ multiplex PCR, and TCRdb kept only the in-frame ones, dropping some. The sample contains over 100,000 clones, nearly 75% of which appear only once. The sequencing input was PBMCs. The receptors shown here come from a man aged 25-45 years in good health and CMV-seropositive. Each CDR3 is given with its conserved first and last residue. The D gene is left open where the match is weak. The size field is filled for only some rows; it gives once, few, many or a size class.

TRBV7-9	-	-	TRBJ1-1	TGTTCCAGCAGCTTTGAGAGCACTGAAGCTTTCTTT	CSSSFESTEAFF
TRBV2	-	many	TRBJ1-2	TGTGCCAGCCAGGTGGAGGGGACCTATGGCTACACCTTC	CASQVEGTYGYTF
TRBV15	TRBD2	-	TRBJ2-1	TGTGCCACCAGCAGAGTGGCGGGGGGGGCCAATGAGCAGTTCTTC	CATSRVAGGANEQFF
TRBV7-9	-	-	TRBJ1-1	TGTGCCAGCAGCTTAGAAGGGAGGATTATCATCACTGAAGCTTTCTTT	CASSLEGRIIITEAFF
TRBV6-5	-	-	TRBJ1-2	TGTGCCAGCAGTTATATGATTGCTCGGGGCTACACCTTC	CASSYMIARGYTF
TRBV7-2	-	-	TRBJ2-3	TGTGCCAGCAGCTTAACGCGGGGGCGCACAGATACGCAGTATTTT	CASSLTRGRTDTQYF
TRBV28	TRBD2	-	TRBJ2-7	TGTGCCAGCAGCTCACTAGCGGGGGGTCCCTACGAGCAGTACTTC	CASSSLAGGPYEQYF
TRBV6-6	TRBD2	-	TRBJ2-5	TGTGCCAGCAGCCCTTTTCTAGCGGGGTTCCAAGAGACCCAGTACTTC	CASSPFLAGFQETQYF
TRBV6-5	-	-	TRBJ2-1	TGTGCCAGCACATTTTCTCCTAACAATGAGCAGTTCTTC	CASTFSPNNEQFF
TRBV6-5	-	-	TRBJ2-7	TGTGCCAGTCGTGCGCCGGCCTACGAGCAGTACTTC	CASRAPAYEQYF
TRBV5-4	TRBD1	once	TRBJ2-7	TGTGCCAGCAGCTTGACAGGGGCAAACTACGAGCAGTACTTC	CASSLTGANYEQYF
TRBV21-1	-	-	TRBJ1-6	TGTGCCAGCGCAGCAAAGGGAGCCAGGGGCTCTAATTCACCCCTCCACTTT	CASAAKGARGSNSPLHF
TRBV25-1	TRBD1	-	TRBJ2-1	TGTGCCAGCAGTGACCCGGGACAGGGGGACAATGAGCAGTTCTTC	CASSDPGQGDNEQFF
TRBV11-2	TRBD2	-	TRBJ2-5	TGTGCCAGCAGCTTACTAGCGGGGGGCCCCAGGGAGACCCAGTACTTC	CASSLLAGGPRETQYF
TRBV6-1	-	few	TRBJ2-3	TGTGCCAGCACCCCGGTCGGGACAGATACGCAGTATTTT	CASTPVGTDTQYF
TRBV19	-	-	TRBJ2-7	TGTGCCAGTAGTATAGGTCAGGACGAGCAGTACTTC	CASSIGQDEQYF
TRBV2	TRBD1	-	TRBJ1-4	TGTGCCAGCAGCTTGGAGACCGGGACAGGGGGAAAACTGTTTTTT	CASSLETGTGGKLFF
TRBV2	TRBD2	-	TRBJ2-5	TGTGCCAGCAAGACTTCCAGCGGGGGGCCGCAAGAGACCCAGTACTTC	CASKTSSGGPQETQYF
TRBV28	-	few	TRBJ1-1	TGTGCCAGCAGTTTACCGGGGAACACTGAAGCTTTCTTT	CASSLPGNTEAFF
TRBV11-2	-	-	TRBJ2-5	TGTGCCAGCAGTTATGAGCGAACGACCCAGTACTTC	CASSYERTTQYF
TRBV5-6	TRBD1	-	TRBJ2-5	TGTGCCAGCAGCTTATACAGGGGGCCGAGAGAGACCCAGTACTTC	CASSLYRGPRETQYF
TRBV5-1	TRBD1	-	TRBJ1-2	TGCGCCAGCAGCCCAGCGGGACAGGGGTATGGCTACACCTTC	CASSPAGQGYGYTF
TRBV18	-	-	TRBJ1-4	TGTGCCAGCTCACCAGAAACAGCCGGCAAACTGTTTTTT	CASSPETAGKLFF
TRBV18	-	-	TRBJ2-1	TGTGCCAGCTCACCGGATAGGGGGAACAATGAGCAGTTCTTC	CASSPDRGNNEQFF
TRBV5-1	TRBD2	-	TRBJ2-2	TGCGCCAGCAGCTCGGGACTAGCGGGGGCCAACACCGGGGAGCTGTTTTTT	CASSSGLAGANTGELFF
TRBV28	-	-	TRBJ1-2	TGTGCCAGCAGTTTTTCTGGCAGGGGTCGTGGCGGCTACCCCTTC	CASSFSGRGRGGYPF
TRBV7-6	-	-	TRBJ2-1	TGTGCCAGCAGCTTAGGGACAGTACCTTCCTACAATGAGCAGTTCTTC	CASSLGTVPSYNEQFF
TRBV29-1	-	-	TRBJ1-2	TGCAGCGTTTCTAGGGACTTATGGAATGGCTACACCTTC	CSVSRDLWNGYTF
TRBV7-3	-	once	TRBJ2-7	TGTGCCAGCAGCTTAACGGTCAGGGGCGAGCAGTACTTC	CASSLTVRGEQYF
TRBV6-6	TRBD1	few	TRBJ1-5	TGTGCCAGCAGTTACTCAGGCAGGGGGGCGGATCAGCCCCAGCATTTT	CASSYSGRGADQPQHF
TRBV10-3	-	once	TRBJ2-7	TGTGCCATCAGTGTGGCAGGGATAGGCTACGAGCAGTACTTC	CAISVAGIGYEQYF
TRBV4-1	TRBD1	once	TRBJ2-7	TGCGCCAGCAGCCAAAGTAGGGGACAGGGCTCCTACGAGCAGTACTTC	CASSQSRGQGSYEQYF
TRBV21-1	-	-	TRBJ1-4	TGTGCCAGCAGCAAAGGGGGGACAGGGCCAAATGAAAAACTGTTTTTT	CASSKGGTGPNEKLFF
TRBV7-2	TRBD2	-	TRBJ2-4	TGTGCCAGCAGCTTGGAGGGAGGGGTGGAAAACATTCAGTACTTC	CASSLEGGVENIQYF
TRBV11-2	TRBD2	few	TRBJ2-7	TGTGCCAGCAGCTTAGATGGACTAGCGGTCTCGAGCTCCTACGAGCAGTACTTC	CASSLDGLAVSSSYEQYF
TRBV14	TRBD1	few	TRBJ2-3	TGTGCCAGCGCGGGACAGGGCAGAGATACGCAGTATTTT	CASAGQGRDTQYF
TRBV5-1	TRBD1	-	TRBJ1-2	TGCGCCAGCAGCTTTCTGGACAGGGGGCGAGGCTATGGCTACCCCTTC	CASSFLDRGRGYGYPF
TRBV4-2	TRBD2	-	TRBJ2-5	TGTGCCAGCAGTCGCACCGGGACTAGCGGGGCAGTTGGGGAGACCCAGTACTTC	CASSRTGTSGAVGETQYF
TRBV6-1	-	-	TRBJ1-4	TGTGCCACCCACAGGACCGTAGCAACTAATGAAAAACTGTTTTTT	CATHRTVATNEKLFF
TRBV7-9	TRBD1	-	TRBJ2-2	TGTGCCAGCAGCGAGACAGGGTTGAACACCGGGGAGCTGTTTTTT	CASSETGLNTGELFF
TRBV7-9	TRBD1	-	TRBJ2-1	TGTGCCAGCAGCTCGCTAGGACAGGGCTACAATGAGCAGTTCTTC	CASSSLGQGYNEQFF
TRBV18	-	-	TRBJ2-3	TGTGCCAGCTCACCCCCCATCAACACAGATACGCAGTATTTT	CASSPPINTDTQYF
TRBV10-3	-	-	TRBJ1-6	TGTGCCATCAGTGTGGGGCAGGATAATTCACCCCTCCACTTT	CAISVGQDNSPLHF
TRBV28	TRBD1	few	TRBJ2-5	TGTGCCTCCAGACCTCCCCTCAGGGGGGAGACCCAGTACTTC	CASRPPLRGETQYF